Listed below are T cell receptor beta chains from one sample, sequenced in a study of T cell responses to AZD1222 COVID-19 vaccine. Data came from immunoSEQ multiplex PCR; TCRdb stores just in-frame clones and leaves some out. This table has some 150,000 clones, around 83% appearing once. This specimen consisted of peripheral blood, obtained on day 0 of MenACWY control vaccination. All receptors derive from an adult in good health. Each CDR3 is given with its conserved first and last residue. A D gene is named only where the DNA matches it firmly. Size tells how often a clone was seen (once, few, many) or the class of an expanded clone, and some rows leave it out.

clone size: .
D gene: TRBD1
J gene: TRBJ1-2
V gene: TRBV4-2
CDR3 length: 19
CDR3 protein: CASSQDRRTGYPSNYGYTF
CDR3 DNA: TGTGCCAGCAGCCAAGATCGAAGGACAGGGTACCCTTCTAACTATGGCTACACCTTC

clone size: .
D gene: .
J gene: TRBJ1-2
V gene: TRBV6-5
CDR3 length: 12
CDR3 protein: CASKSHNYGYTF
CDR3 DNA: TGTGCCAGCAAGAGCCACAACTATGGCTACACCTTC

clone size: .
D gene: TRBD1
J gene: TRBJ1-2
V gene: TRBV28
CDR3 length: 17
CDR3 protein: CASSLGTGKRANYGYTF
CDR3 DNA: TGTGCCAGCAGCCTTGGGACAGGGAAAAGGGCTAACTATGGCTACACCTTC

clone size: .
D gene: .
J gene: TRBJ2-1
V gene: TRBV5-6
CDR3 length: 12
CDR3 protein: CASSFAPNEQFF
CDR3 DNA: TGTGCCAGCAGCTTCGCTCCCAATGAGCAGTTCTTC

clone size: medium-sized
D gene: .
J gene: TRBJ1-5
V gene: TRBV7-9
CDR3 length: 14
CDR3 protein: CASSLGRSNQPQHF
CDR3 DNA: TGTGCCAGCAGCTTAGGACGGTCCAATCAGCCCCAGCATTTT

clone size: .
D gene: .
J gene: TRBJ2-1
V gene: TRBV5-1
CDR3 length: 16
CDR3 protein: CASSLPRGAGYNEQFF
CDR3 DNA: TGCGCCAGCAGCTTACCTAGGGGCGCGGGGTACAATGAGCAGTTCTTC

clone size: once
D gene: TRBD1
J gene: TRBJ1-4
V gene: TRBV6-1
CDR3 length: 17
CDR3 protein: CASSGRLGDREGEKLFF
CDR3 DNA: TGTGCCAGCAGTGGCCGACTCGGGGACAGGGAGGGCGAAAAACTGTTTTTT

clone size: few
D gene: .
J gene: TRBJ2-7
V gene: TRBV3-1/TRBV3-2
CDR3 length: 13
CDR3 protein: CASSQRTVYEQYF
CDR3 DNA: TGTGCCAGCAGCCAACGGACAGTTTACGAGCAGTACTTC

clone size: .
D gene: .
J gene: TRBJ1-2
V gene: TRBV1
CDR3 length: 14
CDR3 protein: CTSSQGGRPDGYTF
CDR3 DNA: TGCACCAGCAGCCAGGGGGGCCGTCCGGATGGCTACACCTTC

clone size: .
D gene: TRBD2
J gene: TRBJ2-2
V gene: TRBV27
CDR3 length: 16
CDR3 protein: CASSLRGTTNTGELFF
CDR3 DNA: TGTGCCAGCAGTTTGCGGGGGACGACGAACACCGGGGAGCTGTTTTTT

clone size: .
D gene: TRBD1
J gene: TRBJ1-2
V gene: TRBV5-5
CDR3 length: 18
CDR3 protein: CASSLAQLPGGLNYGYTF
CDR3 DNA: TGTGCCAGCAGCTTGGCCCAATTGCCAGGGGGCTTGAACTATGGCTACACCTTC

clone size: few
D gene: .
J gene: TRBJ2-1
V gene: TRBV13
CDR3 length: 13
CDR3 protein: CASSLTANNEQFF
CDR3 DNA: TGTGCCAGCAGCTTGACTGCGAACAATGAGCAGTTCTTC

clone size: .
D gene: .
J gene: TRBJ2-1
V gene: TRBV2
CDR3 length: 11
CDR3 protein: CASSLRWEQFF
CDR3 DNA: TGTGCCAGCAGCCTGAGGTGGGAGCAGTTCTTC

clone size: .
D gene: TRBD1
J gene: TRBJ2-1
V gene: TRBV5-6
CDR3 length: 13
CDR3 protein: CASSWDSYNEQFF
CDR3 DNA: TGTGCCAGCAGCTGGGACAGCTACAATGAGCAGTTCTTC

clone size: .
D gene: TRBD2
J gene: TRBJ2-3
V gene: TRBV13
CDR3 length: 18
CDR3 protein: CASSLVSWRGESTDTQYF
CDR3 DNA: TGTGCCAGCAGCTTGGTTTCTTGGCGGGGGGAGAGCACAGATACGCAGTATTTT

clone size: .
D gene: .
J gene: TRBJ2-1
V gene: TRBV10-3
CDR3 length: 13
CDR3 protein: CAISEPPYNEQFF
CDR3 DNA: TGTGCCATCAGTGAACCACCCTACAATGAGCAGTTCTTC

clone size: .
D gene: .
J gene: TRBJ2-2
V gene: TRBV18
CDR3 length: 15
CDR3 protein: CASSFSQGSTGELFF
CDR3 DNA: TGTGCCAGCTCATTTAGTCAGGGGAGCACCGGGGAGCTGTTTTTT

clone size: .
D gene: .
J gene: TRBJ1-2
V gene: TRBV12-3/TRBV12-4
CDR3 length: 13
CDR3 protein: CASSFAGGNGYTF
CDR3 DNA: TGTGCCAGCAGTTTCGCAGGTGGGAATGGCTACACCTTC

clone size: .
D gene: TRBD1
J gene: TRBJ2-5
V gene: TRBV5-4
CDR3 length: 16
CDR3 protein: CASSLFGTGKVETQYF
CDR3 DNA: TGTGCCAGCAGCTTGTTCGGGACAGGGAAGGTAGAGACCCAGTACTTC

clone size: once
D gene: .
J gene: TRBJ1-1
V gene: TRBV2
CDR3 length: 13
CDR3 protein: CASRLTVNTEAFF
CDR3 DNA: TGTGCCAGCAGGCTGACAGTTAACACTGAAGCTTTCTTT

clone size: .
D gene: TRBD2
J gene: TRBJ2-1
V gene: TRBV3-1/TRBV3-2
CDR3 length: 12
CDR3 protein: CASSQGLAEQFF
CDR3 DNA: TGTGCCAGCAGCCAAGGACTAGCCGAGCAGTTCTTC

clone size: .
D gene: TRBD1
J gene: TRBJ1-1
V gene: TRBV5-1
CDR3 length: 15
CDR3 protein: CASSSRDRGTSEAFF
CDR3 DNA: TGCGCCAGCAGCTCGAGGGACAGGGGAACGAGTGAAGCTTTCTTT

clone size: .
D gene: TRBD2
J gene: TRBJ2-3
V gene: TRBV18
CDR3 length: 18
CDR3 protein: CASSQHHGAGELTDTQYF
CDR3 DNA: TGTGCCAGCTCGCAGCATCACGGGGCGGGGGAGCTCACAGATACGCAGTATTTT

clone size: .
D gene: TRBD1
J gene: TRBJ1-2
V gene: TRBV3-1/TRBV3-2
CDR3 length: 17
CDR3 protein: CASSQVWGTGGNYGYTF
CDR3 DNA: TGTGCCAGCAGCCAAGTATGGGGGACAGGGGGGAACTATGGCTACACCTTC

clone size: .
D gene: .
J gene: TRBJ1-1
V gene: TRBV19
CDR3 length: 13
CDR3 protein: CASSIAGGTEAFF
CDR3 DNA: TGTGCCAGTAGTATAGCGGGGGGCACTGAAGCTTTCTTT

clone size: .
D gene: .
J gene: TRBJ1-1
V gene: TRBV3-1/TRBV3-2
CDR3 length: 14
CDR3 protein: CASSRKGGGTEAFF
CDR3 DNA: TGTGCCAGCAGCCGGAAGGGAGGGGGCACTGAAGCTTTCTTT

clone size: .
D gene: .
J gene: TRBJ2-1
V gene: TRBV6-5
CDR3 length: 14
CDR3 protein: CASRGVLIYNEQFF
CDR3 DNA: TGTGCCAGCAGAGGCGTTCTCATCTACAATGAGCAGTTCTTC

clone size: .
D gene: TRBD1
J gene: TRBJ1-5
V gene: TRBV6-5
CDR3 length: 15
CDR3 protein: CASGPQGVSNQPQHF
CDR3 DNA: TGTGCCAGCGGTCCTCAGGGGGTTAGCAATCAGCCCCAGCATTTT

clone size: .
D gene: .
J gene: TRBJ2-2
V gene: TRBV7-3
CDR3 length: 16
CDR3 protein: CASSTRGEMNTGELFF
CDR3 DNA: TGTGCCAGCAGCACCCGGGGAGAAATGAACACCGGGGAGCTGTTTTTT

clone size: .
D gene: TRBD2
J gene: TRBJ2-5
V gene: TRBV5-5
CDR3 length: 16
CDR3 protein: CASSLAGLAGRETQYF
CDR3 DNA: TGTGCCAGCAGCTTGGCCGGACTAGCGGGGAGAGAGACCCAGTACTTC

clone size: .
D gene: .
J gene: TRBJ2-1
V gene: TRBV11-2
CDR3 length: 18
CDR3 protein: CASRPPRGRAGSYNEQFF
CDR3 DNA: TGTGCCAGCAGACCACCGCGCGGCAGGGCGGGATCCTACAATGAGCAGTTCTTC

clone size: few
D gene: TRBD1
J gene: TRBJ1-4
V gene: TRBV6-1
CDR3 length: 14
CDR3 protein: CASSEHTGGEKLFF
CDR3 DNA: TGTGCCAGCAGTGAACACACAGGGGGTGAAAAACTGTTTTTT

clone size: .
D gene: .
J gene: TRBJ2-1
V gene: TRBV5-1
CDR3 length: 14
CDR3 protein: CASSLAQAHNEQFF
CDR3 DNA: TGCGCCAGCAGCTTGGCCCAGGCCCACAATGAGCAGTTCTTC

clone size: .
D gene: TRBD1
J gene: TRBJ1-2
V gene: TRBV5-1
CDR3 length: 14
CDR3 protein: CASSLGTGLGGYTF
CDR3 DNA: TGCGCCAGCAGCTTAGGGACAGGGTTAGGCGGCTACACCTTC

clone size: .
D gene: .
J gene: TRBJ1-6
V gene: TRBV4-1
CDR3 length: 15
CDR3 protein: CASSQVGDRKSPLHF
CDR3 DNA: TGCGCCAGCAGCCAAGTTGGAGACAGGAAATCACCCCTCCACTTT

clone size: .
D gene: TRBD1
J gene: TRBJ1-6
V gene: TRBV30
CDR3 length: 15
CDR3 protein: CAERDQGAFGSPLHF
CDR3 DNA: TGTGCCGAGAGAGACCAGGGGGCGTTTGGTTCACCCCTCCACTTT

clone size: .
D gene: TRBD1
J gene: TRBJ2-6
V gene: TRBV5-1
CDR3 length: 21
CDR3 protein: CASSFHGPTGGASTGANVLTF
CDR3 DNA: TGCGCCAGCAGCTTTCACGGACCGACAGGGGGCGCTTCCACTGGGGCCAACGTCCTGACTTTC

clone size: .
D gene: .
J gene: TRBJ2-1
V gene: TRBV7-9
CDR3 length: 14
CDR3 protein: CASSFDGPYNEQFF
CDR3 DNA: TGTGCCAGCAGCTTTGACGGGCCCTACAATGAGCAGTTCTTC

clone size: .
D gene: .
J gene: TRBJ1-6
V gene: TRBV19
CDR3 length: 18
CDR3 protein: CASSITRPGGTYNSPLHF
CDR3 DNA: TGTGCCAGTAGTATAACGAGGCCGGGGGGAACCTATAATTCACCCCTCCACTTT

clone size: few
D gene: .
J gene: TRBJ1-1
V gene: TRBV18
CDR3 length: 14
CDR3 protein: CASSSLDGDTEAFF
CDR3 DNA: TGTGCCAGCTCATCCCTGGACGGGGACACTGAAGCTTTCTTT

clone size: once
D gene: .
J gene: TRBJ2-3
V gene: TRBV5-1
CDR3 length: 14
CDR3 protein: CASSLEPDTDTQYF
CDR3 DNA: TGCGCCAGCAGCTTGGAACCCGACACAGATACGCAGTATTTT

clone size: once
D gene: TRBD1
J gene: TRBJ1-1
V gene: TRBV7-9
CDR3 length: 13
CDR3 protein: CASSSDRARRAFF
CDR3 DNA: TGTGCCAGCAGCTCGGACAGGGCTCGTCGAGCTTTCTTT

clone size: .
D gene: .
J gene: TRBJ1-6
V gene: TRBV27
CDR3 length: 13
CDR3 protein: CASSWTVDSPLHF
CDR3 DNA: TGTGCCAGCAGTTGGACAGTCGATTCACCCCTCCACTTT

clone size: .
D gene: .
J gene: TRBJ1-6
V gene: TRBV6-2/TRBV6-3
CDR3 length: 13
CDR3 protein: CASSLQSYSPLHF
CDR3 DNA: TGTGCCAGCAGCCTCCAGTCATATTCACCCCTCCACTTT

clone size: .
D gene: TRBD1
J gene: TRBJ1-2
V gene: TRBV5-4
CDR3 length: 15
CDR3 protein: CASSLDPGQPHGYTF
CDR3 DNA: TGTGCCAGCAGCTTAGACCCGGGACAGCCTCATGGCTACACCTTC

clone size: .
D gene: .
J gene: TRBJ1-1
V gene: TRBV29-1
CDR3 length: 15
CDR3 protein: CSVGRGTGMNTEAFF
CDR3 DNA: TGCAGCGTGGGCCGGGGGACGGGGATGAACACTGAAGCTTTCTTT

clone size: .
D gene: .
J gene: TRBJ2-3
V gene: TRBV14
CDR3 length: 13
CDR3 protein: CASSQELSDTQYF
CDR3 DNA: TGTGCCAGCAGCCAAGAACTTTCCGATACGCAGTATTTT

clone size: .
D gene: TRBD1
J gene: TRBJ1-3
V gene: TRBV10-3
CDR3 length: 16
CDR3 protein: CAISDPGTGPGNTIYF
CDR3 DNA: TGTGCCATCAGTGACCCCGGGACAGGGCCTGGAAACACCATATATTTT

clone size: .
D gene: TRBD2
J gene: TRBJ2-1
V gene: TRBV3-1/TRBV3-2
CDR3 length: 13
CDR3 protein: CASSPYGGDEQFF
CDR3 DNA: TGTGCCAGCAGCCCCTACGGGGGGGATGAGCAGTTCTTC

clone size: .
D gene: TRBD1
J gene: TRBJ1-1
V gene: TRBV6-5
CDR3 length: 14
CDR3 protein: CASSPRTGPLVAFF
CDR3 DNA: TGTGCCAGCAGTCCCAGGACAGGGCCTTTGGTAGCTTTCTTT

clone size: once
D gene: .
J gene: TRBJ1-1
V gene: TRBV3-1/TRBV3-2
CDR3 length: 13
CDR3 protein: CASSQYVNTEAFF
CDR3 DNA: TGTGCCAGCAGCCAATACGTGAACACTGAAGCTTTCTTT

clone size: .
D gene: TRBD2
J gene: TRBJ2-2
V gene: TRBV3-1/TRBV3-2
CDR3 length: 16
CDR3 protein: CASSRGLAGSTGELFF
CDR3 DNA: TGTGCCAGCAGCAGGGGACTAGCGGGGTCCACCGGGGAGCTGTTTTTT

clone size: few
D gene: .
J gene: TRBJ1-1
V gene: TRBV9
CDR3 length: 14
CDR3 protein: CASSVAGMNTEAFF
CDR3 DNA: TGTGCCAGCAGCGTAGCCGGCATGAACACTGAAGCTTTCTTT

clone size: .
D gene: .
J gene: TRBJ1-1
V gene: TRBV19
CDR3 length: 14
CDR3 protein: CASSSFSSNTEAFF
CDR3 DNA: TGTGCCAGTAGTAGTTTTAGCAGCAACACTGAAGCTTTCTTT

clone size: .
D gene: .
J gene: TRBJ1-2
V gene: TRBV7-9
CDR3 length: 13
CDR3 protein: CASTSDRAMGYTF
CDR3 DNA: TGTGCCAGCACCTCGGACAGAGCAATGGGCTACACCTTC

clone size: many
D gene: .
J gene: TRBJ2-7
V gene: TRBV11-2
CDR3 length: 15
CDR3 protein: CASSFGAGLTYEQYF
CDR3 DNA: TGTGCCAGCAGCTTCGGGGCGGGACTCACCTACGAGCAGTACTTC

clone size: .
D gene: .
J gene: TRBJ1-1
V gene: TRBV27
CDR3 length: 14
CDR3 protein: CASSLKGRGTEAFF
CDR3 DNA: TGTGCCAGCAGTTTAAAGGGGAGGGGCACTGAAGCTTTCTTT